A single sample gave rise to the 2 T cell receptor beta chains below, sequenced in a study of blood T cell repertoires in COVID-19. The method was immunoSEQ multiplex PCR; TCRdb's version includes in-frame clones alone and lacks a portion of them. In the table there are a few hundred thousand clones, 85% to 90% of which are singletons. Sequencing input: PBMCs or T cells enriched from blood (not recorded which). These receptors were taken from a woman younger than 35 in a cohort exposed to, infected with or recovered from COVID-19 (not recorded which).

The chain links TRBV2 to TRBJ2-2; 10 bases match TRBD1. CDR1 and CDR2 from the germline V gene are SNHLY and FYNNEI. Trimming took 10 bases from V and 1 from J; bases not matched to a gene: 3. This CDR3 has 14 amino acids. The CDR3 here is CATGDRGNTGELFF. The DNA of the CDR3 is TGTGCCACCGGGGACAGGGGGAACACCGGGGAGCTGTTTTTT.

The CDR3 region is CASSYFVTDTQYF. The CDR3 DNA follows: TGTGCCAGCAGTTACTTTGTAACAGATACGCAGTATTTT. V is TRBV6-5 and J is TRBJ2-3; D uncertain. Germline V gives CDR1 MNHEY, CDR2 SVGAGI. Trimming removed 1 base from V and 3 bases from J, with 5 bases in between. This CDR3 has 13 residues.